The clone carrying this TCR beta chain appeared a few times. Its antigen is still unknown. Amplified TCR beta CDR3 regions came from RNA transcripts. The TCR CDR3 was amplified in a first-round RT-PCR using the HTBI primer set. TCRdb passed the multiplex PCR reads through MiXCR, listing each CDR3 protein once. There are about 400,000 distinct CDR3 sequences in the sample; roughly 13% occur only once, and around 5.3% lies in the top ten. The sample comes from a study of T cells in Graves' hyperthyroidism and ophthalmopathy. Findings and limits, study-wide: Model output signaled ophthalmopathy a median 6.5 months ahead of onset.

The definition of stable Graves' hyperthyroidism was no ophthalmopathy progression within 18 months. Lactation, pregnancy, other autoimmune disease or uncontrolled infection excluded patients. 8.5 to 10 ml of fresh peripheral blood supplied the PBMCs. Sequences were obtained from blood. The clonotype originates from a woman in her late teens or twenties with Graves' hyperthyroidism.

The CDR3 DNA reads TGTGCCAGTAGTATCGGGACAGCACCTCCCTACGAGCAGTACTTC. Protein: CASSIGTAPPYEQYF. V gene TRBV19 combines with J gene TRBJ2-7, with 7 positions matching TRBD1. The V segment lost 3 bases and the J segment 2 bases; nucleotides outside the gene matches: 7. Germline lookup yields CDR1 LNHDA and CDR2 SQIVND (reference sequence). The CDR3 spans 15 residues.